The sequence of this TCR beta chain was determined in a study of response to subunit inactivated influenza vaccine. V lost 8 bases to trimming and J lost 7 bases; unmatched junction nucleotides: 6. The CDR3 extends over 14 amino acids. TCRdb reanalysed the RT-PCR reads using MiXCR and keeps one entry per CDR3 protein. The data show about 540,000 distinct CDR3 sequences, roughly 23% seen once. The data were also submitted as part of a second study, on T cells expressing NK-cell markers. As that study records: Production of TCR beta cDNA relied on 5'RACE template switching with UMIs. Sorted CD3+CD56-NKG2C+, CD3+CD56+NKG2C+ and CD3+CD56+NKG2C- T cells supplied the TCR beta repertoires. Among eight sequenced donors, seven carried HCMV seropositivity while one was seronegative. 1.0-7.0% of CD8+ T cells in about 6 donors belonged to dominant NKG2C+ clonotypes. These clonotypes additionally ranked first within the CD3+CD56-NKG2C+ fraction of a handful of donors.

This sample comprised CD4+ T cells sorted from PBMCs, obtained approximately 12 days after vaccination. The source of this sequence is a man aged 50 to 60 who received an inactivated influenza vaccine. The chain carries TRBV12-3 or TRBV12-4 and TRBJ2-1; 12 bases align to TRBD1. The CDR3 nucleotides are TGTGCCAGCTTGCGGGACAGGGGGCTGAATGAGCAGTTCTTC. Translation: CASLRDRGLNEQFF.